These 14 T cell receptor beta chains share one sample of origin, sequenced in a study of T cells after yellow fever vaccination. MiXCR, applied by TCRdb to the 5' RACE reads, yields one record per CDR3 protein. The sample lists around 590,000 distinct CDR3 sequences; roughly an eighth were seen once. The input for sequencing was PBMCs, taken on the day of the yellow fever booster vaccination. Every receptor here comes from a man aged 25 to 40 who received the YFV17D yellow fever vaccine.

This clonotype was observed a handful of times. V usage is TRBV6-5 and J usage is TRBJ2-7; D possibly corresponds to TRBD2 (5 bases). CDR1 is MNHEY, CDR2 SVGAGI, per germline. The CDR3 is made up of 13 amino acids. Trimming stripped 2 bases from V and 4 bases from J, with 9 bases between. The CDR3, as DNA: TGTGCCAGCAGTTACCTGGGAGAATACGAGCAGTACTTC. It encodes CASSYLGEYEQYF.

The chain combines TRBV30 with TRBJ1-2; D is unclear. V gave up 4 bases and J gave up 2 bases, with 17 bases separating them. The CDR3 consists of 15 residues. CDR1 and CDR2 from the germline V gene are GTSNPN and SVGIG (reference sequence). CDR3 sequence: CAWTLGPTANYGYTF. The CDR3, as DNA: TGTGCCTGGACCCTAGGCCCAACAGCGAACTATGGCTACACCTTC.

This chain connects TRBV30 to TRBJ2-7, with TRBD1 identical over 9 bases. The junction had 11 bases not matched to a gene; V was cut back by 5 bases and J by 0 bases. This CDR3 has 16 amino acids. Germline lookup yields CDR1 GTSNPN and CDR2 SVGIG (reference sequence). In DNA, the CDR3 is TGTGCCTGGGCCCCTCCGGGACAGGGCGGCTCCTACGAGCAGTACTTC. Translation: CAWAPPGQGGSYEQYF. The full variable domain, with the rest looked up from reference TRBV30 and TRBJ2-7, is SQTIHQWPATLVQPVGSPLSLECTVEGTSNPNLYWYRQAAGRGLQLLFYSVGIGQISSEVPQNLSASRPQDRQFILSSKKLLLSDSGFYLCAWAPPGQGGSYEQYFGPGTRLTVT.

This chain uses TRBV20-1 with TRBJ2-2; D is uncertain. The CDR3 runs to 14 residues. Germline CDR1 and CDR2: DFQATT and SNEGSKA (reference sequence). V lost 6 bases to trimming and J lost 0 bases, with 11 bases between them. DNA for the CDR3: TGCAGTGCGCAGGACGGTCCGAACACCGGGGAGCTGTTTTTT. Protein: CSAQDGPNTGELFF.

V usage is TRBV14 and J usage is TRBJ2-1; D is perhaps TRBD2 (5 bases). This CDR3 comprises 11 residues. Trimming shortened V by 0 bases and J by 15 bases, and 9 bases separated the two germline ends. In germline, CDR1 is SGHDN, CDR2 FVKESK. The CDR3 DNA reads TGTGCCAGCAGCCAAGAAACTAGTCTGTTCTTC. It yields the protein CASSQETSLFF. Full variable domain (missing parts from reference TRBV14 and TRBJ2-1): EAGVTQFPSHSVIEKGQTVTLRCDPISGHDNLYWYRRVMGKEIKFLLHFVKESKQDESGMPNNRFLAERTGGTYSTLKVQPAELEDSGVYFCASSQETSLFFGPGTRLTVL.

The V and J genes are TRBV7-2 and TRBJ2-7; D might be TRBD1 (5 bases). Germline CDR1 and CDR2: SGHTA and FQGNSA. Trimming took 2 bases from V and 2 from J, leaving 13 bases between them. This CDR3 has 15 amino acids. The CDR3 reads CASSLSPEGAYEQYF. DNA for the CDR3: TGTGCCAGCAGCTTATCACCGGAAGGGGCCTACGAGCAGTACTTC.

This clonotype was detected a few times. The chain joins TRBV7-3 to TRBJ2-2; a weak D match, TRBD2 (6 bases). Trimming stripped 5 bases from V and 7 bases from J, with 14 bases between. The CDR3 is made up of 14 amino acids. The germline V gene encodes CDR1 SGHTA and CDR2 FQGTGA. The CDR3 region is CASSRRPGVGELFF. The CDR3 bases are TGTGCCAGCAGCCGACGGCCGGGGGTCGGGGAGCTGTTTTTT.

This clonotype was counted between two and nine times. J is TRBJ2-1 and V is TRBV5-1, with 10 positions matching TRBD1. This CDR3 region has 18 residues. With 0 bases clipped from V and 7 bases from J, the junction kept 13 bases outside the gene matches. The germline gives CDR1 SGHRS, CDR2 YFSETQ. The chain's CDR3 is CASSLAILVTGGLNEQFF. In nucleotides, the CDR3 is TGCGCCAGCAGCTTGGCCATTTTGGTGACAGGGGGCTTAAATGAGCAGTTCTTC. Together with reference TRBV5-1 and TRBJ2-1, the CDR3 gives the full variable domain: KAGVTQTPRYLIKTRGQQVTLSCSPISGHRSVSWYQQTPGQGLQFLFEYFSETQRNKGNFPGRFSGRQFSNSRSEMNVSTLELGDSALYLCASSLAILVTGGLNEQFFGPGTRLTVL.

The V call is TRBV4-3, the J call TRBJ1-1, with a tentative D call TRBD1 (6 bases). The germline CDR1 and CDR2 sequences are LGHNA and YSLEER. This CDR3 contains 11 residues. V lost 3 bases to trimming and J lost 9 bases, with 8 bases between them. The CDR3 spells CASSHGQQAFF. The CDR3 nucleotides are TGCGCCAGCAGCCACGGACAGCAAGCTTTCTTT.

A few counts support this clonotype. V is TRBV4-3 and J is TRBJ2-3, with D tentatively TRBD1 (5 bases). Between the trimmed V and J ends, which lost 0 bases and 4 bases, there was a span of 14 bases. The CDR3 is made up of 16 amino acids. Looked up from germline, CDR1 is LGHNA and CDR2 is YSLEER. CDR3 sequence reads: CASSQEAGFRADTQYF. For the CDR3, the DNA is TGCGCCAGCAGCCAAGAGGCAGGGTTCCGCGCAGATACGCAGTATTTT.

This clonotype was seen many times. This chain joins TRBV24-1 and TRBJ1-4, with 7 bases lining up with TRBD1. The trim removed 2 bases at V and 12 bases at J, leaving 8 bases unmatched. The germline V gene encodes CDR1 KGHDR and CDR2 SFDVKD. The CDR3 contains 14 residues. The CDR3 nucleotides read TGTGCCACCAGTGATTCGCCGTCAACAGGGGAACTGTTTTTT. Its protein is CATSDSPSTGELFF.

This clonotype was counted at least ten times. V is TRBV6-1 and J is TRBJ2-1; D perhaps matches TRBD2 (6 bases). Germline-derived CDR1 and CDR2 are MNHNS and SASEGT. This CDR3 has 14 residues. The V gene lost 10 bases and the J gene lost 1 base, with 14 bases spanning the gap. The CDR3 bases are TGTGCCACGGAGGGCCCTCGGTCCTACAATGAGCAGTTCTTC. This translates into CATEGPRSYNEQFF.

V gene TRBV14 combines with J gene TRBJ2-7, with 7 bases matching TRBD1. J lost 4 bases, V lost 4 bases, and 7 bases had no gene match. CDR3 length: 14 residues. Germline V gene sequence: CDR1 SGHDN, CDR2 FVKESK. The CDR3 loop is CASSRTGEIYEQYF. The DNA for the CDR3 is TGTGCCAGCAGCCGCACAGGGGAGATTTACGAGCAGTACTTC.

The V call is TRBV20-1, the J call TRBJ2-7; 9 nucleotides line up with TRBD2. Germline CDR1 reads DFQATT; CDR2 reads SNEGSKA (reference sequence). CDR3 length equals 15 residues. V lost 0 bases, J lost 5 bases, and 8 bases stayed unmatched. DNA for the CDR3: TGCAGTGCTAGAGACCTTAGCGGGAGTTCCAACGAGCAGTACTTC. Amino acids: CSARDLSGSSNEQYF.